A single sample is the source of the 18 T cell receptor beta chains below, sequenced in a study of CD8+ T cells in alopecia areata. In each case, RNA was isolated and then reverse transcribed into cDNA as the sequencing template. The repertoire was sequenced with immunoSEQ multiplex PCR; TCRdb's copy has only in-frame clones and lacks some. The sample has 50,000 to 70,000 clones, roughly two fifths seen once. The sample consisted of NKG2D-low CD8+ T cells sorted from blood. The receptor set was obtained from a human donor with alopecia areata.

The gene calls are TRBV5-6 and TRBJ1-1; D gene unclear. Germline CDR1 is SGHDT and CDR2 is YYEEEE. The CDR3 has 13 residues. V lost 0 bases, J lost 8 bases, and 11 bases lay in between. DNA of the CDR3: TGTGCCAGCAGCTTGGTGGGGATGACCGAAGCTTTCTTT. Protein sequence: CASSLVGMTEAFF.

This clone occurred a few times. This chain links TRBV29-1 with TRBJ1-5, with D possibly matching TRBD1 (5 bases). With 3 bases removed from V and 4 bases from J, the gap between germline ends came to 16 bases. Germline CDR1 and CDR2: SQVTM and ANQGSEA. This CDR3 has 15 residues. The CDR3, as DNA: TGCAGCGTTGACTTCCGGGACCGTTGTAATCAGCCCCAGCATTTT. Its translation: CSVDFRDRCNQPQHF.

The V and J genes are TRBV7-9 and TRBJ2-1; D gene ambiguous. The germline V gene has CDR1 SEHNR and CDR2 FQNEAQ (reference sequence). This CDR3 comprises 10 residues. Trimming pared 10 bases from V and 1 base from J, leaving 2 bases between. CDR3 sequence reads: CAISYNEQFF. The CDR3 coding sequence is TGTGCCATATCCTACAATGAGCAGTTCTTC.

This clone occurred a few times. The V and J genes are TRBV29-1 and TRBJ1-1; no definite D call. Germline loops: CDR1 SQVTM, CDR2 ANQGSEA. The CDR3 totals 15 residues. Trimming removed 0 bases at V and 0 bases at J, with 11 bases between. CDR3 DNA: TGCAGCGTTGAAGATCGGATACAGCTGAACACTGAAGCTTTCTTT. Its translation: CSVEDRIQLNTEAFF.

The V call is TRBV27, the J call TRBJ2-7; D is perhaps TRBD1 (5 bases). V lost 7 bases to trimming and J lost 3 bases, with 22 bases between them. This CDR3 comprises 16 residues. Germline V gene data show CDR1 as MNHEY and CDR2 as SMNVEV (reference sequence). CDR3 DNA sequence: TGTGCCAGCACCTCGTGGGGCTCGCCATCTAGCTACGAGCAGTACTTC. Translating it yields CASTSWGSPSSYEQYF.

The CDR3 region is CSVEDPNRQGDEAFF. The CDR3 coding sequence is TGCAGCGTTGAAGACCCTAATCGACAGGGTGATGAAGCTTTCTTT. The chain couples TRBV29-1 to TRBJ1-1; TRBD1 agrees at 7 bases. This CDR3 is 15 amino acids long. V lost 0 bases to trimming and J lost 7 bases; unmatched junction nucleotides: 11. CDR1 SQVTM and CDR2 ANQGSEA come from the germline V gene.

The V gene is TRBV28, the J gene TRBJ1-3; 10 nucleotides match TRBD1. Looked up from germline, CDR1 is MDHEN and CDR2 is SYDVKM. With V trimmed by 6 bases and J by 0 bases, 5 bases remained unmatched. There are 16 residues in the CDR3. The chain's CDR3 is CASRGDRGHSGNTIYF. The CDR3 DNA follows: TGTGCCAGCAGAGGGGACAGGGGCCACTCTGGAAACACCATATATTTT.

The rearrangement uses TRBV27 and TRBJ2-7; D possibly matches TRBD1 or TRBD2 (5 bases each). This CDR3 spans 14 amino acids. Germline CDR1 and CDR2: MNHEY and SMNVEV (reference sequence). Between the trimmed V and J ends, which lost 6 bases and 3 bases, there was a span of 15 bases. The CDR3 loop reads CASRLQAAGYEQYF. Written as DNA, the CDR3 is TGTGCCAGCAGGCTACAGGCGGCGGGCTACGAGCAGTACTTC.

The chain recombines TRBV29-1 with TRBJ2-3, with D possibly matching TRBD1 (6 bases). Germline CDR1 SQVTM, CDR2 ANQGSEA. The CDR3 contains 13 residues. V was cut by 4 bases and J by 5 bases, with 13 bases left in between. CDR3: CSVVWGRIDTQYF. CDR3 in DNA: TGCAGCGTTGTCTGGGGGCGGATAGATACGCAGTATTTT.

The chain combines TRBV10-2 with TRBJ2-7; D ambiguous. Trimming removed 3 bases from V and 0 bases from J, with 6 bases in between. Germline V CDR1 and CDR2: WSHSY, SAAADI. The CDR3 is 13 amino acids. CDR3 DNA: TGCGCCAGCAGTGACTCTTCCTCCTACGAGCAGTACTTC. This codes for CASSDSSSYEQYF.

The rearrangement joins TRBV25-1 to TRBJ1-1, with D perhaps matching TRBD1 (6 bases). V was clipped by 4 bases and J by 5 bases, with 11 bases between them. The CDR3 sequence is 13 residues long. Germline V lookup: CDR1 MGHDK, CDR2 SYGVNS. Written as DNA, the CDR3 is TGTGCCAGCAGTGCGGTCAGGGGTACTGAAGCTTTCTTT. Its protein product is CASSAVRGTEAFF.

The sample holds a few counts of this clone. The rearrangement joins TRBV2 to TRBJ1-1, with a possible D match to TRBD1 (6 bases). The CDR3 consists of 16 residues. CDR1 is SNHLY, CDR2 FYNNEI, per germline. V lost 4 bases, J lost 0 bases, and 15 bases lay in between. CDR3 DNA: TGTGCCAGCAGTGGTCAATCCGGGACAATGAACACTGAAGCTTTCTTT. This gives the protein CASSGQSGTMNTEAFF.

This clone was observed a few times. The gene calls are TRBV7-8 and TRBJ2-1; 9 nucleotides agree with TRBD1. J gave up 6 bases and V 3 bases, and 3 bases lay outside the gene matches. The germline V gene encodes CDR1 SGHVS and CDR2 FQNEAQ. The CDR3 has 14 amino acids. The CDR3 nucleotides read TGTGCCAGCAGCTTCTCGACAGGGGGCAATGAGCAGTTCTTC. It is translated as CASSFSTGGNEQFF.

J is TRBJ1-2 and V is TRBV4-1; 9 bases are a match to TRBD1. From germline, CDR1 is MGHRA and CDR2 YSYEKL. This CDR3 region has 13 residues. V was pared by 2 bases and J by 8 bases, with 3 bases of the junction left unmatched. The DNA for the CDR3 is TGCGCCAGCAGCCAATCTACAGGGGGCGGCTACACCTTC. Protein: CASSQSTGGGYTF.

In this sample, this clone turned up a few times. V usage is TRBV29-1 and J usage is TRBJ1-1; TRBD1 might be the D (5 bases). This CDR3 is built from 13 residues. V was pared by 3 bases and J by 6 bases, with 14 bases between. The germline CDR1 and CDR2 sequences are SQVTM and ANQGSEA. The CDR3 is CSVDGQGGPEAFF. Here the CDR3 DNA reads TGCAGCGTTGATGGGCAGGGAGGGCCTGAAGCTTTCTTT. Full variable domain (rest looked up from reference TRBV29-1 and TRBJ1-1): SAVISQKPSRDICQRGTSLTIQCQVDSQVTMMFWYRQQPGQSLTLIATANQGSEATYESGFVIDKFPISRPNLTFSTLTVSNMSPEDSSIYLCSVDGQGGPEAFFGQGTRLTVV.

The V and J genes are TRBV29-1 and TRBJ1-2; 7 bases fit TRBD1. The germline CDR1 and CDR2 sequences are SQVTM and ANQGSEA. The CDR3 runs 15 residues. The junction had 11 bases not matched to a gene; V was cut back by 5 bases and J by 2 bases. In DNA, the CDR3 is TGCAGCGTTACCGGGACAGACCATGAAAACTATGGCTACACCTTC. Encoded protein: CSVTGTDHENYGYTF.

The genes are TRBV13 and TRBJ1-5, with D possibly being TRBD1 (6 bases). Germline V gene sequence: CDR1 PRHDT, CDR2 FYEKMQ (reference sequence). The CDR3 has 14 residues. The V end lost 3 bases, the J end lost 6 bases, and 12 bases lay between the germline ends. This chain's CDR3 is CASSFRTEGQPQHF. The CDR3 bases are TGTGCCAGCAGCTTCCGGACAGAAGGTCAGCCCCAGCATTTT.

This clone was counted between two and nine times. The CDR3 DNA is TGTGCCAGCGGCACAGGGGGCACTGAAGCTTTCTTT. Its protein is CASGTGGTEAFF. V usage is TRBV5-6 and J usage is TRBJ1-1; 8 bases align to TRBD1. The trim removed 7 bases at V and 4 bases at J, leaving 3 bases unmatched. This CDR3 is built from 12 residues. Germline V CDR1 and CDR2: SGHDT, YYEEEE.